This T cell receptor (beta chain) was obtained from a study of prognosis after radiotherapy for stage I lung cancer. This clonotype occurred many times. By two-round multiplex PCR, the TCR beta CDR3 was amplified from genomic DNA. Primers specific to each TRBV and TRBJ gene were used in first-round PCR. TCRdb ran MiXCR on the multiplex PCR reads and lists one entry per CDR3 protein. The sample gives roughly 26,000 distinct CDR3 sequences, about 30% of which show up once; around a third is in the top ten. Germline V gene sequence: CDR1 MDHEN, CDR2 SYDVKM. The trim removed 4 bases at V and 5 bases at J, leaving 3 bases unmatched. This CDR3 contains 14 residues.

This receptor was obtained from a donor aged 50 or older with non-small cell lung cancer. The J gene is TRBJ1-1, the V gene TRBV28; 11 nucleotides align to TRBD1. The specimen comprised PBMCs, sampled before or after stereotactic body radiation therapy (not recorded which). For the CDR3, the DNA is TGTGCCAGCAGTTCGGGACAGGGGGAGACTGAAGCTTTCTTT. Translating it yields CASSSGQGETEAFF.